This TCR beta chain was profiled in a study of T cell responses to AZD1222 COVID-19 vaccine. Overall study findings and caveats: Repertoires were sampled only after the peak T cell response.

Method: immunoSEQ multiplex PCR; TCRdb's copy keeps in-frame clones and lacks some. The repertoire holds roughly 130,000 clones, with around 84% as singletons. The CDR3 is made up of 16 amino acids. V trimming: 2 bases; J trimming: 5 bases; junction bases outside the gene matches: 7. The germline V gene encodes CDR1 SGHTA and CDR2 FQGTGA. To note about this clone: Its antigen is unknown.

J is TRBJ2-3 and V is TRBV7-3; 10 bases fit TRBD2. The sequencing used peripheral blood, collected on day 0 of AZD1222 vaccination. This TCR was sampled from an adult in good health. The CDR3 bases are TGTGCCAGCAGCTTAGATCCTAGCGGGGGCCAAGATACGCAGTATTTT. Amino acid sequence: CASSLDPSGGQDTQYF. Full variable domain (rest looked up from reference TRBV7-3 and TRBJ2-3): GAGVSQTPSNKVTEKGKYVELRCDPISGHTALYWYRQSLGQGPEFLIYFQGTGAADDSGLPNDRFFAVRPEGSVSTLKIQRTERGDSAVYLCASSLDPSGGQDTQYFGPGTRLTVL.